Below, 3 T cell receptor beta chains from the same sample are listed, as sequenced in a study of T cell repertoires in cytomegalovirus infection. In TCRdb, the reads were re-called with MiXCR into one record per CDR3 protein. The sample lists about 320,000 distinct CDR3 sequences; over 7.5% were seen once. The sequenced sample was PBMCs. The receptors were sampled from a human donor in good health (CMV status not recorded). Some clones in this sample may be carry-over from other donors' samples.

This clonotype was found a few times. V gene TRBV6-2 or TRBV6-3 combines with J gene TRBJ2-1; D is perhaps TRBD2 (6 bases). Per germline, CDR1 MNHEY and CDR2 SVGEGT. Trimming pared 4 bases from V and 7 bases from J, leaving 14 bases between. The length of the CDR3 is 14 residues. Here the CDR3 reads CASSWSSGWNEQFF. In DNA, the CDR3 is TGTGCCAGCAGTTGGTCGAGCGGGTGGAATGAGCAGTTCTTC.

This clonotype occurred a few times. J is TRBJ2-1 and V is TRBV25-1, with D uncertain. The V gene lost 4 bases and the J gene lost 6 bases, with 4 bases spanning the gap. This CDR3 has 11 residues. Germline CDR1 is MGHDK and CDR2 is SYGVNS. The CDR3 protein is CASSASNEQFF. The DNA for the CDR3 is TGTGCCAGCAGTGCTAGCAATGAGCAGTTCTTC.

The chain is built from TRBV7-2 and TRBJ2-2; D is unresolved. The V gene's germline CDR1 is SGHTA and CDR2 FQGNSA. CDR3 length: 14 residues. V lost 4 bases, J lost 6 bases, and 12 bases lay in between. The CDR3 sequence is CASSSTYGAGELFF. In DNA, the CDR3 is TGTGCCAGCAGCTCCACTTACGGAGCCGGGGAGCTGTTTTTT.